The 3 T cell receptor beta chains given below trace back to one sample, sequenced in a study of control samples from healthy donors and cancer patients. Some clones are missing from TCRdb's copy, which holds only in-frame ones; the method was immunoSEQ multiplex PCR. Of some 210,000 clones detected, around 93% appear once; the ten largest clones hold around 1.9%. The sequenced sample consisted of blood. These receptors all stem from a man aged 25 to 40 in good health.

V usage is TRBV18 and J usage is TRBJ1-2; D ambiguous. This CDR3 region has 13 residues. Germline V gene data show CDR1 as KGHSH and CDR2 as LQKENI. The V end was cut by 2 bases, the J end by 7 bases, with 11 bases between. CDR3 DNA sequence: TGTGCCAGCTCACCAGGAGCGGAAAGTGGCTACACCTTC. It specifies CASSPGAESGYTF.

The V gene is TRBV6-1, the J gene TRBJ2-7; TRBD2 matches at 12 bases. The CDR3 loop spans 15 amino acids. The ends lost 2 bases at V and 6 bases at J; junction bases unmatched: 5. Germline V gene data show CDR1 as MNHNS and CDR2 as SASEGT. The CDR3 spells CASSELAGGPIEQYF. CDR3 nucleotide sequence: TGTGCCAGCAGTGAACTAGCGGGGGGGCCGATCGAGCAGTACTTC.

This chain links TRBV5-1 with TRBJ2-3; D is perhaps TRBD2 (7 bases). The CDR3 spans 16 residues. Deletions cut 0 bases from V and 2 bases from J, with 13 bases between. Germline V gives CDR1 SGHRS, CDR2 YFSETQ. In nucleotides, the CDR3 is TGCGCCAGCAGCTTGGGAGGGGGGGGACCCACAGATACGCAGTATTTT. As protein: CASSLGGGGPTDTQYF.